This T cell receptor beta chain came from a study of blood T cell repertoires in COVID-19. Whole-study context: Acute-phase and convalescent COVID-19 samples originated in the United States, Italy and Spain. PBMCs, B-cell-depleted T cells, or T cells were the source of the cDNA or gDNA that made up the material.

V shed 7 bases and J shed 3 bases, with 8 bases lying between them. The CDR3 loop spans 13 amino acids. Germline-derived CDR1 and CDR2 are SGHKS and YYEKEE (reference sequence). In the study's own analysis: For nucleated cells, counts were estimated from reference gene primer amplification. Produced via immunoSEQ multiplex PCR; TCRdb's table is partial and in-frame only. D and trimming were read from the DNA, whereas the V and J calls and clone size are those reported in that table. The sample yields some 38,000 clones, 75% to 90% seen once. The chain has TRBV5-5 and TRBJ1-6; D is uncertain. The specimen was peripheral blood. This receptor was identified in a man aged 55 to 69 with active or convalescent COVID-19. CDR3 in amino acids: CASQINYNSPLHF. The CDR3 coding sequence is TGTGCCAGCCAGATAAACTATAATTCACCCCTCCACTTT.